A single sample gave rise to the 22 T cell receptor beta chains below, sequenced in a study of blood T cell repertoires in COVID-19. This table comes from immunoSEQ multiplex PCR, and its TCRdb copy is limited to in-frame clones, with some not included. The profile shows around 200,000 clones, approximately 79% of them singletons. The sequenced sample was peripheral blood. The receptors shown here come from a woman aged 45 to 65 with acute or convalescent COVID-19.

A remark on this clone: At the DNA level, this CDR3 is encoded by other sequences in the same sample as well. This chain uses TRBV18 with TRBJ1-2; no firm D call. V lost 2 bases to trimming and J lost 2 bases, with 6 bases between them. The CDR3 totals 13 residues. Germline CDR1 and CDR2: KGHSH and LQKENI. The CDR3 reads CASSPGQNYGYTF. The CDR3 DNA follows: TGTGCCAGCTCACCAGGGCAGAACTATGGCTACACCTTC.

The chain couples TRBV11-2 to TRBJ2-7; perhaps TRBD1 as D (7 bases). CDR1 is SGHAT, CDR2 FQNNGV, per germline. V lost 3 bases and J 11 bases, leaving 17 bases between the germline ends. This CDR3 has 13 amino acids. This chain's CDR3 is CASSLGGQSMEYF. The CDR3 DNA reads TGTGCCAGCAGCTTGGGGGGACAGTCGATGGAGTACTTC.

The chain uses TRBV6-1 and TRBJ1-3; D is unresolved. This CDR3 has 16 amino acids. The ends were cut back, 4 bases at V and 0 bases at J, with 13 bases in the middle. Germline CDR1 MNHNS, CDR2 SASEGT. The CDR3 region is CASSGVSGFSGNTIYF. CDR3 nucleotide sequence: TGTGCCAGCAGTGGAGTATCGGGATTCTCTGGAAACACCATATATTTT.

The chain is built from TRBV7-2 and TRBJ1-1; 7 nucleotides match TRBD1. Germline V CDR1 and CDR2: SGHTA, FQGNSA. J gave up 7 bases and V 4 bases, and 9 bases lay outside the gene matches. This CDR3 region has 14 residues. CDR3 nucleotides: TGTGCCAGCAGCTACTCCCAGGGGGTCGGTGAAGCTTTCTTT. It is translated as CASSYSQGVGEAFF.

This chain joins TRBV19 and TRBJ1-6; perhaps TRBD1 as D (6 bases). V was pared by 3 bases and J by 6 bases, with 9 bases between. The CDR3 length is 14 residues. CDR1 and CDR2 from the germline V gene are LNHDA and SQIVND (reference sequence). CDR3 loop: CASSIQGTNSPLHF. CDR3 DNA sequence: TGTGCCAGTAGTATTCAGGGGACTAATTCACCCCTCCACTTT.

The CDR3 DNA sequence: TGCAGTGCCGGGGACTCGGTTGAAGCTTTCTTT. This sequence encodes CSAGDSVEAFF. This sequence joins TRBV20-1 and TRBJ1-1, with D perhaps TRBD1 (5 bases). Deletions cut 6 bases from V and 7 bases from J, with 12 bases between. CDR1 is DFQATT, CDR2 SNEGSKA, per germline (reference sequence). The CDR3 contains 11 residues.

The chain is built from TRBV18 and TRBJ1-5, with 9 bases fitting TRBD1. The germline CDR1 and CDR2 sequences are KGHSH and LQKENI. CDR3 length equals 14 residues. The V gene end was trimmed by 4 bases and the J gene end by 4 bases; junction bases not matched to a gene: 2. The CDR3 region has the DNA TGTGCCAGCTCACAACAGGGGGCGAATCAGCCCCAGCATTTT. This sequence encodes CASSQQGANQPQHF. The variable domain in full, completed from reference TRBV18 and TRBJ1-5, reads NAGVMQNPRHLVRRRGQEARLRCSPMKGHSHVYWYRQLPEEGLKFMVYLQKENIIDESGMPKERFSAEFPKEGPSILRIQQVVRGDSAAYFCASSQQGANQPQHFGDGTRLSIL.

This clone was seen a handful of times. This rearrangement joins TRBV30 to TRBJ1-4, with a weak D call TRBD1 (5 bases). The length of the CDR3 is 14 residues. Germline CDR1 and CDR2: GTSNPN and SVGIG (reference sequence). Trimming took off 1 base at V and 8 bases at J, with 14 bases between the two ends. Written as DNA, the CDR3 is TGTGCCTGGAGTGGCGACAGTTGGGCGGAAAAACTGTTTTTT. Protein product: CAWSGDSWAEKLFF. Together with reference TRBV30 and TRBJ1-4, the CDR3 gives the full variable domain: SQTIHQWPATLVQPVGSPLSLECTVEGTSNPNLYWYRQAAGRGLQLLFYSVGIGQISSEVPQNLSASRPQDRQFILSSKKLLLSDSGFYLCAWSGDSWAEKLFFGSGTQLSVL.

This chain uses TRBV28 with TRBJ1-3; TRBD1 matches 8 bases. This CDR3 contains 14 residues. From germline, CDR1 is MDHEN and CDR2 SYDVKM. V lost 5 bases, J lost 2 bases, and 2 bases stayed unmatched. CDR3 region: CASSPTGAGNTIYF. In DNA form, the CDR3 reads TGTGCCAGCAGTCCGACAGGGGCTGGAAACACCATATATTTT.

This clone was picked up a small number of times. This CDR3 reads CASSLTQGKTGELFF. DNA for the CDR3: TGTGCCAGTAGTCTTACCCAGGGGAAGACCGGGGAGCTGTTTTTT. The chain carries TRBV19 and TRBJ2-2, with D maybe TRBD1 (6 bases). Germline CDR1 LNHDA, CDR2 SQIVND (reference sequence). The CDR3 consists of 15 residues. Deletions cut 5 bases from V and 5 bases from J, with 15 bases between.

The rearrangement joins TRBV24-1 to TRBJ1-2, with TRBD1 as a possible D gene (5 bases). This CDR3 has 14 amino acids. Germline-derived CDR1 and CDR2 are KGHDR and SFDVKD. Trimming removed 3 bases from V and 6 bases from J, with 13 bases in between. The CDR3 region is CATSDPAEGNGYTF. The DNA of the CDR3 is TGTGCCACCAGTGATCCAGCGGAGGGGAATGGCTACACCTTC.

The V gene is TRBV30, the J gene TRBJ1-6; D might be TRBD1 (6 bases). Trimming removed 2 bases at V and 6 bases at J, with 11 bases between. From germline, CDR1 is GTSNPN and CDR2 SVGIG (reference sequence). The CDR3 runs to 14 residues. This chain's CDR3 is CAWSLGQFNSPLHF. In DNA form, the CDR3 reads TGTGCCTGGAGTCTCGGACAGTTTAATTCACCCCTCCACTTT. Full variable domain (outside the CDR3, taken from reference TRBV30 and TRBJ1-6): SQTIHQWPATLVQPVGSPLSLECTVEGTSNPNLYWYRQAAGRGLQLLFYSVGIGQISSEVPQNLSASRPQDRQFILSSKKLLLSDSGFYLCAWSLGQFNSPLHFGNGTRLTVT.

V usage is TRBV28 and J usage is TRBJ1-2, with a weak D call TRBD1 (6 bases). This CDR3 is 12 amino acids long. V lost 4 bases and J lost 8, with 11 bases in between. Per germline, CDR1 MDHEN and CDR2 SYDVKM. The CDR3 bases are TGTGCCAGCAGTTACCAGGGGAGAGGCTACACCTTC. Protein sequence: CASSYQGRGYTF.

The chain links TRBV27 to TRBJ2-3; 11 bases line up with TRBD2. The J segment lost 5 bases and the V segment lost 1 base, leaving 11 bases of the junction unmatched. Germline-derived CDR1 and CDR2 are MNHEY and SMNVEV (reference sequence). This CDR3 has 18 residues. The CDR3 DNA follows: TGTGCCAGCAGTTTATTTAAACTAGCGGGAGTGGTAGGAGATACGCAGTATTTT. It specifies CASSLFKLAGVVGDTQYF.

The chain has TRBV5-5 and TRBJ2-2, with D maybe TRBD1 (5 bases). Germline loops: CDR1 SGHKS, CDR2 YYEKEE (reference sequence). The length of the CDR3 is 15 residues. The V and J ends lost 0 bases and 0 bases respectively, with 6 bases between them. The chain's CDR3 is CASSLVGANTGELFF. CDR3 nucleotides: TGTGCCAGCAGCTTGGTAGGGGCGAACACCGGGGAGCTGTTTTTT. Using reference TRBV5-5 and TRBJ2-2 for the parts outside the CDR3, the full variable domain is DAGVTQSPTHLIKTRGQQVTLRCSPISGHKSVSWYQQVLGQGPQFIFQYYEKEERGRGNFPDRFSARQFPNYSSELNVNALLLGDSALYLCASSLVGANTGELFFGEGSRLTVL.

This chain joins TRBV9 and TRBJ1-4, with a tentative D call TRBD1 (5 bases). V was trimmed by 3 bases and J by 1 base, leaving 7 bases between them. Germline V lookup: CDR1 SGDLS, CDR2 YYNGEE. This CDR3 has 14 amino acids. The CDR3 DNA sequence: TGTGCCAGCAGCGCAGGGCTAACTAATGAAAAACTGTTTTTT. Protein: CASSAGLTNEKLFF.

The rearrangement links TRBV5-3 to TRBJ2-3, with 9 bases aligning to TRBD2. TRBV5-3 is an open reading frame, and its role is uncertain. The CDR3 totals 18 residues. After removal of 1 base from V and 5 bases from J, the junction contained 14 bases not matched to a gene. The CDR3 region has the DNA TGTGCCAGAAGCTTGAAGGAGGTAAGCGGGAGGTTTTTAGATACGCAGTATTTT. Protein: CARSLKEVSGRFLDTQYF.

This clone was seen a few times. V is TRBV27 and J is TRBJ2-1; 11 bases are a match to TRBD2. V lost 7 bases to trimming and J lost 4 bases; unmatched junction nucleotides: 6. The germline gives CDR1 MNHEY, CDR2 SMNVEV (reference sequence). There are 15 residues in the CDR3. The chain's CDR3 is CASNSVAGGYNEQFF. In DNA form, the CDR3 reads TGTGCCAGCAATTCGGTAGCGGGAGGGTACAATGAGCAGTTCTTC.

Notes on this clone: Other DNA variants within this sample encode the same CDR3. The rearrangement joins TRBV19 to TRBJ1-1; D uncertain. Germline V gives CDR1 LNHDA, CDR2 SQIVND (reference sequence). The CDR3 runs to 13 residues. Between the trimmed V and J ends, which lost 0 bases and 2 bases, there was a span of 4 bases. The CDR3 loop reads CASSIDRNTEAFF. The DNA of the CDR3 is TGTGCCAGTAGTATAGACCGTAACACTGAAGCTTTCTTT.

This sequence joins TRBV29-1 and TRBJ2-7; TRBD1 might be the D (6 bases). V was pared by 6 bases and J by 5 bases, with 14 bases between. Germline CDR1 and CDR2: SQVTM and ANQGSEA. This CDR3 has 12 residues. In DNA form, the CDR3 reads TGCAGCGTCTCCCGGGACAACCACGAGCAGTACTTC. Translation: CSVSRDNHEQYF.

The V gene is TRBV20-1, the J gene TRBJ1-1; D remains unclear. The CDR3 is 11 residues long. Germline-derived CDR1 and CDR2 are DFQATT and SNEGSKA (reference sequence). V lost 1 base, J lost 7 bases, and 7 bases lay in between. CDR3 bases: TGCAGTGCTAGAGTAGCTCTTGAAGCTTTCTTT. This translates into CSARVALEAFF.

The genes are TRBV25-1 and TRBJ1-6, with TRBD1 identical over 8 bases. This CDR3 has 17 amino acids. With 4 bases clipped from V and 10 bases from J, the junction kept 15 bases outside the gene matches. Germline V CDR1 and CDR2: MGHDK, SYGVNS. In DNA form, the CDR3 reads TGTGCCAGCAGTGGGTCCACTCAGGGGGCGCGAAGATCACCCCTCCACTTT. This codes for CASSGSTQGARRSPLHF.